Shown below are 16 T cell receptor beta chains from a single sample sequenced in a study of control samples from healthy donors and cancer patients (dated by TCRdb to 2019 to 2021). The library was obtained by the immunoSEQ multiplex PCR assay. TCRdb provides this immuneACCESS table in a form limited to in-frame rearrangements. Some clones are lacking; in checked studies, under half of them reflect an unresolved V gene, and why the rest are absent is not known. In this sample the table shows approximately 60,000 clones, about 91% of which occur a single time. The ten biggest clones cover around 1% of the sample. Material for sequencing was PBMCs. The receptors shown here come from a man aged 25-40 years with colorectal cancer.

V is TRBV5-1 and J is TRBJ1-2; 9 bases fit TRBD1. Trimming at V came to 4 bases and at J to 2 bases, leaving 6 bases not matched to a gene. This CDR3 contains 15 residues. Germline-derived CDR1 and CDR2 are SGHRS and YFSETQ. CDR3: CASSRGQGSNYGYTF. The CDR3 DNA is TGCGCCAGCAGCCGTGGACAGGGGAGCAACTATGGCTACACCTTC. Using reference TRBV5-1 and TRBJ1-2 for the parts outside the CDR3, the full variable domain is KAGVTQTPRYLIKTRGQQVTLSCSPISGHRSVSWYQQTPGQGLQFLFEYFSETQRNKGNFPGRFSGRQFSNSRSEMNVSTLELGDSALYLCASSRGQGSNYGYTFGSGTRLTVV.

The chain combines TRBV7-9 with TRBJ2-7; 12 bases are shared with TRBD1. The V and J ends lost 3 bases and 4 bases, in that order; junction bases with no gene match: 4. The CDR3 contains 15 residues. Germline-derived CDR1 and CDR2 are SEHNR and FQNEAQ (reference sequence). As DNA, the CDR3 is TGTGCCAGCAGCTTGGGACAGGGGGCGCATTACGAGCAGTACTTC. Translated, it gives CASSLGQGAHYEQYF.

This clone was seen just once. The chain combines TRBV27 with TRBJ1-2, with 7 nucleotides matching TRBD1. This CDR3 has 12 residues. From germline, CDR1 is MNHEY and CDR2 SMNVEV (reference sequence). With V trimmed by 4 bases and J by 7 bases, 3 bases remained unmatched. The CDR3 DNA is TGTGCCAGCAGTTCTAGGGGGCTTGGCTACACCTTC. It yields the protein CASSSRGLGYTF.

The chain uses TRBV6-2 or TRBV6-3 and TRBJ2-7; no clear D gene. The CDR3 extends over 13 amino acids. The ends were cut back, 6 bases at V and 8 bases at J, with 17 bases in the middle. Germline loops: CDR1 MNHEY, CDR2 SVGEGT. The CDR3 DNA follows: TGTGCCAGCAGCTTATCGAATCCCCCCAAGCAGTACGTC. Amino acids: CASSLSNPPKQYV.

This rearrangement joins TRBV11-2 to TRBJ2-2; a possible D gene is TRBD2 (5 bases). The ends were cut back, 0 bases at V and 1 base at J, with 9 bases in the middle. Germline V CDR1 and CDR2: SGHAT, FQNNGV. This CDR3 comprises 16 residues. CDR3 nucleotides: TGTGCCAGCAGCTTAGAGCCCGGGATGAACACCGGGGAGCTGTTTTTT. Protein: CASSLEPGMNTGELFF.

In this sample, this clone turned up a few times. The chain links TRBV4-3 to TRBJ1-6; 8 nucleotides line up with TRBD1. Trimming removed 4 bases from V and 7 bases from J; junction bases left unmatched: 6. The V gene's germline CDR1 is LGHNA and CDR2 YSLEER. This CDR3 has 15 amino acids. The CDR3 loop is CASSRYRGVNSPLHF. In DNA, the CDR3 is TGCGCCAGCAGCCGATACAGGGGGGTCAATTCACCCCTCCACTTT.

The rearrangement uses TRBV7-2 and TRBJ1-3; D gene unclear. V lost 6 bases to trimming and J lost 0 bases, with 9 bases between them. This CDR3 contains 14 residues. Per germline, CDR1 SGHTA and CDR2 FQGNSA. The CDR3 spells CASSSRNSGNTIYF. CDR3 in DNA: TGTGCCAGCAGTTCTAGGAACTCTGGAAACACCATATATTTT.

The chain carries TRBV5-6 and TRBJ2-7; 9 nucleotides align to TRBD1. Trimming took 5 bases from V and 8 from J; bases not matched to a gene: 5. The CDR3 is made up of 12 amino acids. The germline V gene has CDR1 SGHDT and CDR2 YYEEEE. The CDR3 is CASRETGGKQYF. The CDR3 nucleotides read TGTGCCAGCAGGGAGACAGGGGGGAAGCAGTACTTC.

This clone was counted between two and nine times. V is TRBV25-1 and J is TRBJ2-5; TRBD1 agrees at 8 bases. V dropped 3 bases and J dropped 1; count of bases not matched to a gene: 4. The germline V gene encodes CDR1 MGHDK and CDR2 SYGVNS. This CDR3 region has 15 residues. In nucleotides, the CDR3 is TGTGCCAGCAGTGACTTGGACAGGGCCCAAGAGACCCAGTACTTC. Translated: CASSDLDRAQETQYF.

This clone was recorded once. The genes are TRBV9 and TRBJ1-6, with a weak D call TRBD1 (6 bases). The CDR3 extends over 15 amino acids. Looked up from germline, CDR1 is SGDLS and CDR2 is YYNGEE. The V end lost 0 bases, the J end lost 4 bases, and 8 bases lay between the germline ends. The CDR3 nucleotides read TGTGCCAGCAGCGTAGGGGGACAATATAATTCACCCCTCCACTTT. As protein: CASSVGGQYNSPLHF.

V is TRBV4-3 and J is TRBJ1-3; no clear D. Germline values: CDR1 LGHNA, CDR2 YSLEER. This CDR3 is 17 amino acids long. V lost 0 bases and J 2 bases, leaving 14 bases between the germline ends. This chain's CDR3 is CASSQDLPGAAGNTIYF. In DNA form, the CDR3 reads TGCGCCAGCAGCCAAGATCTTCCAGGCGCGGCTGGAAACACCATATATTTT.

This clone was seen a few times. The chain links TRBV10-2 to TRBJ1-3; no clear D gene. V was trimmed by 4 bases and J by 0 bases, leaving 7 bases between them. Germline V gives CDR1 WSHSY, CDR2 SAAADI. The CDR3 has 14 amino acids. Here the CDR3 DNA reads TGCGCCAGCAGTGGAGGGCTCTCTGGAAACACCATATATTTT. It encodes CASSGGLSGNTIYF.

V usage is TRBV18 and J usage is TRBJ2-3; the match to TRBD1 covers 7 bases. Germline V lookup: CDR1 KGHSH, CDR2 LQKENI. The CDR3 sequence is 15 residues long. V lost 4 bases to trimming and J lost 1 base; unmatched junction nucleotides: 5. The CDR3 DNA follows: TGTGCCAGCTCACAGGGGGCTGGTGGCACAGATACGCAGTATTTT. Protein product: CASSQGAGGTDTQYF.

The chain has TRBV15 and TRBJ1-2; D possibly corresponds to TRBD1 (5 bases). The CDR3 totals 14 residues. CDR1 and CDR2 from the germline V gene are LNHNV and YYDKDF (reference sequence). Between the trimmed V and J ends, which lost 6 bases and 7 bases, there was a span of 18 bases. CDR3 sequence reads: CATRPGGMRGGYTF. The CDR3 DNA is TGTGCCACCAGACCCGGGGGGATGAGGGGTGGCTACACCTTC.

A single count supports this clone. V usage is TRBV13 and J usage is TRBJ2-1; D uncertain. V was clipped by 5 bases and J by 0 bases, with 8 bases between them. Germline values: CDR1 PRHDT, CDR2 FYEKMQ (reference sequence). The CDR3 is 14 residues long. Written as DNA, the CDR3 is TGTGCCAGCAGCCAAGAGAGCTCCTACAATGAGCAGTTCTTC. It specifies CASSQESSYNEQFF.

In its sample, this clone was seen once. The chain carries TRBV7-9 and TRBJ1-2, with 7 bases fitting TRBD1. V lost 5 bases, J lost 6 bases, and 9 bases stayed unmatched. The CDR3 covers 14 residues. CDR1 and CDR2 (germline): SEHNR, FQNEAQ (reference sequence). CDR3 amino acids: CASSDRTGFDGYTF. Here the CDR3 DNA reads TGTGCCAGCAGCGACCGGACAGGTTTTGATGGCTACACCTTC.